These T cell receptor beta chains were read from a single sample in a study of spatial heterogeneity in lung cancer. TCRdb ran MiXCR on the 5' RACE reads and lists one entry per CDR3 protein. The sample has tens of thousands of distinct CDR3 sequences, around 15% seen once; the top ten hold 50% to 65%. The starting material was PBMCs, obtained at surgery. The receptors were sampled from a male donor with early-stage non-small cell lung cancer. CDR3s include the opening cysteine and the closing phenylalanine or tryptophan. D genes are given only for firm matches. Size values are once, few and many counts, or a class for expanded clones, and some rows have none.

abundance	v_gene	d_gene	j_gene	CDR3nt	CDR3aa
few	TRBV7-6	NA	TRBJ2-1	TGTGCCAGCAGCTTTGAGATAGGACCCTACAATGAGCAGTTCTTC	CASSFEIGPYNEQFF
few	TRBV7-9	NA	TRBJ2-2	TGTGCCAGCACCCTTACAGGGTCGAACACCGGGGAGCTGTTTTTT	CASTLTGSNTGELFF
NA	TRBV14	NA	TRBJ1-6	TGTGCCAGCAGCTCCTACATCACTATCCACTCCTTT	CASSSYITIHSF
NA	TRBV12-3/TRBV12-4	NA	TRBJ1-5	TGTGCCAGCAGTACTGGGACCTTGGGGGATCAGCCCCAGCATTTT	CASSTGTLGDQPQHF
few	TRBV11-1	NA	TRBJ2-7	TGTGCCAGCAGCTTCTCTATACAGATTCAGTACTTC	CASSFSIQIQYF
few	TRBV27	NA	TRBJ2-7	TGTGCCAGCGGGTTCTCCTACGAGCAGTACTTC	CASGFSYEQYF
NA	TRBV21-1	NA	TRBJ2-5	TGTGCCAGCAGCCTGAATTGGCACAGGGGTAGTGAGACCCAGTACTTC	CASSLNWHRGSETQYF
NA	TRBV4-1	NA	TRBJ1-1	TGCGCCAGCAGCCAAGAGGTTCTGGGGTTGGCGAACACTGAAGCTTTCTTT	CASSQEVLGLANTEAFF
many	TRBV19	TRBD1	TRBJ1-2	TGTGCCAGTAGACTGACAGGGGGCGCGAATGGCTACACCTTC	CASRLTGGANGYTF
few	TRBV20-1	NA	TRBJ2-1	TGCAGTGCTCACTCTTGGGTGACGCCATACAATGAGCAGTTCTTC	CSAHSWVTPYNEQFF
few	TRBV25-1	NA	TRBJ2-5	TGTGCCAGCAGTGACGCGGGGGCCTCGTGGGAAGAGACCCAGTACTTC	CASSDAGASWEETQYF
few	TRBV10-3	NA	TRBJ1-3	TGTGCCATCAGCGGAGGGGGTGGAAACACCATATATTTT	CAISGGGGNTIYF
NA	TRBV6-5	NA	TRBJ1-2	TGTGCCAGCAGTTACAACAGGGATAATGGCTACACCTTC	CASSYNRDNGYTF
NA	TRBV7-9	NA	TRBJ2-7	TGTGCCAGCAACCCCCCCGGCAGGGGACTATCCTACGAGCAGTACTTC	CASNPPGRGLSYEQYF
NA	TRBV6-4	NA	TRBJ2-5	TGTGCCAGCAGTGTGGGGTCTGGGGAGACCCAGTACTTC	CASSVGSGETQYF
NA	TRBV20-1	NA	TRBJ1-6	TGCAGTGGGGGGACTGATTCACCCCTCCACTTT	CSGGTDSPLHF
many	TRBV28	NA	TRBJ1-1	TGTGCCAGCAGTCCCACACATCCGGGACCCAAAGCTTTCTTT	CASSPTHPGPKAFF
few	TRBV7-9	TRBD1	TRBJ2-5	TGTGCCAGCAGGCCACCGGGACAGAAAGAGACCCAGTACTTC	CASRPPGQKETQYF
few	TRBV4-3	NA	TRBJ2-3	TGCGCCAGCAGCCAAGATCCCGGGAACTCTGGAGATACGCAGTATTTT	CASSQDPGNSGDTQYF
many	TRBV29-1	NA	TRBJ2-7	TGCAGCGTTGAAGATTTCCAGGGGAACTACGAGCAGTACTTC	CSVEDFQGNYEQYF
few	TRBV7-8	NA	TRBJ2-1	TGTGCCAGCAGCCCCGGTAGAGTAAATAGTGAGCAGTTCTTC	CASSPGRVNSEQFF
NA	TRBV4-2	TRBD2	TRBJ2-1	TGTGCCAGCAGCCAAACCCGGGGAGGGTCCTACAATGAGCAGTTCTTC	CASSQTRGGSYNEQFF
NA	TRBV21-1	NA	TRBJ2-7	TGTGCCAGCAGCAAACCAGGGGACAGGGTATACGAGCAGTACTTC	CASSKPGDRVYEQYF
NA	TRBV7-2	TRBD1	TRBJ2-4	TGTGCCAGCAGCGTAAACAGGGGGTACATTCAGTACTTC	CASSVNRGYIQYF